Each of the 7 T cell receptor beta chains below was sequenced from the same sample in a study of T-cell reconstitution after alpha-beta-depleted transplantation in children. Using unique molecular identifiers, the investigators prepared the TCRbeta library. TCRdb re-called the PCR reads through MiXCR, storing one row per CDR3 protein. The sample has some 220,000 distinct CDR3 sequences; approximately 11% are singletons. This specimen was PBMCs, taken before TCRalphabeta/CD19-depleted stem cell transplant. The origin of the receptors is a child younger than two with acute myeloid leukemia, due to receive a stem cell transplant.

Many counts were recorded for this clonotype. The gene calls are TRBV5-1 and TRBJ2-5; 13 positions match TRBD2. V shed 6 bases and J 5 bases; nucleotides not matched to a gene: 10. This CDR3 spans 16 amino acids. Germline assignment: CDR1 SGHRS and CDR2 YFSETQ. The chain's CDR3 is CASKPWGLAGRETQYF. The CDR3 coding sequence is TGCGCCAGCAAACCCTGGGGACTAGCGGGACGTGAGACCCAGTACTTC.

This clonotype appeared many times. The genes are TRBV12-3 or TRBV12-4 and TRBJ1-1, with 8 nucleotides matching TRBD1. J was trimmed by 1 base and V by 1 base; bases with no gene match: 11. The CDR3 has 18 residues. CDR3 in amino acids: CASSLVGTGVWRNTEAFF. The CDR3, as DNA: TGTGCCAGCAGTTTAGTGGGGACAGGCGTGTGGAGGAACACTGAAGCTTTCTTT.

This clonotype was observed at least ten times. The chain links TRBV24-1 to TRBJ2-1, with 7 nucleotides matching TRBD2. Losses at the gene ends were 6 bases for V and 5 bases for J; bases not matched to a gene: 12. Germline V CDR1 and CDR2: KGHDR, SFDVKD. The CDR3 has 16 residues. CDR3 amino acids: CATSLPPGTTDNEQFF. The CDR3 nucleotides read TGTGCCACCAGTCTCCCCCCCGGGACTACAGACAATGAGCAGTTCTTC.

This clonotype has ten or more counts. This chain uses TRBV4-2 with TRBJ2-5, with 14 bases matching TRBD2. Per the germline V gene, CDR1 is LGHNA and CDR2 is YNFKEQ. The CDR3 runs 15 residues. V lost 3 bases, J lost 3 bases, and 0 bases stayed unmatched. CDR3: CASSQTSGREETQYF. CDR3 nucleotide sequence: TGTGCCAGCAGCCAGACTAGCGGGAGGGAAGAGACCCAGTACTTC.

Ten or more counts support this clonotype. V and J are TRBV6-2 or TRBV6-3 and TRBJ2-2; no definite D call. Trimming pared 7 bases from V and 5 bases from J, leaving 8 bases between. CDR3 length equals 12 residues. Germline lookup yields CDR1 MNHEY and CDR2 SVGEGT. The CDR3, as DNA: TGTGCCAGCAAAGTCTGGACCGGGGAGCTGTTTTTT. Encoded protein: CASKVWTGELFF.

This clonotype was counted at least ten times. The CDR3 loop reads CAISGTDTGELFF. In DNA, the CDR3 is TGTGCCATCAGCGGGACTGACACCGGGGAGCTGTTTTTT. The gene calls are TRBV10-3 and TRBJ2-2, with TRBD2 as a possible D gene (6 bases). CDR3 length: 13 residues. Per germline, CDR1 ENHRY and CDR2 SYGVKD. V lost 6 bases and J lost 3, with 8 bases in between.

In its sample, this clonotype was seen many times. The chain combines TRBV6-1 with TRBJ1-3; D gene ambiguous. From germline, CDR1 is MNHNS and CDR2 SASEGT. The CDR3 spans 15 residues. V lost 2 bases to trimming and J lost 0 bases, with 8 bases between them. The CDR3 loop is CASSEQASSGNTIYF. The CDR3 DNA sequence: TGTGCCAGCAGTGAACAGGCAAGCTCTGGAAACACCATATATTTT.